This T cell receptor (beta chain) was sequenced in a study of T cell responses to AZD1222 COVID-19 vaccine. Study observations and caveats: Among vaccine-associated CD4 TCRs, coverage spanned spike, with dominance at 160-218 and 743-854.

This CDR3 comprises 15 residues. V was shortened by 8 bases and J by 1 base, with 16 bases between the two germline ends. CDR1 is LNHDA, CDR2 SQIVND, per germline (reference sequence). Profiling relied on immunoSEQ multiplex PCR, and the TCRdb table lists in-frame clones only, not all of them. Of about 110,000 clones in the sample, around nine tenths were seen once. A remark on this clone: The antigen remains unidentified.

The sequenced sample was peripheral blood, obtained on day 0 of AZD1222 vaccination. This receptor was obtained from an adult in good health. V usage is TRBV19 and J usage is TRBJ2-3; possibly TRBD1 for D (6 bases). CDR3 sequence: CASSPQGRGTDTQYF. CDR3 DNA sequence: TGTGCCAGTTCCCCTCAGGGGCGGGGCACAGATACGCAGTATTTT.